Each of the 30 T cell receptor beta chains below was sequenced from the same sample in a study of T cells after yellow fever vaccination. TCRdb passed the 5' RACE reads through MiXCR, listing each CDR3 protein once. The repertoire holds about 25,000 distinct CDR3 sequences, roughly 3.2% seen once, with approximately 0.94% in the top ten. The input for sequencing was PBMCs, either bulk or a sorted T-cell subset (CD4+, CD8+, memory, or dextramer-sorted; not recorded which), taken around 45 days after the first yellow fever vaccination. Every receptor here comes from a man between 18 and 35 years old who received the YFV17D yellow fever vaccine.

This clonotype came up many times. V gene TRBV12-3 or TRBV12-4 combines with J gene TRBJ1-5; tentatively, D is TRBD1 (5 bases). The CDR3 loop spans 14 amino acids. Trimming took off 8 bases at V and 3 bases at J, with 14 bases between the two ends. CDR3 in amino acids: CASRPGLNNQPQHF. The CDR3 region has the DNA TGTGCCAGCCGACCGGGACTAAACAATCAGCCCCAGCATTTT.

This clonotype appeared many times. The chain has TRBV25-1 and TRBJ1-2, with D maybe TRBD1 (6 bases). V was pared by 2 bases and J by 8 bases, with 12 bases between. The CDR3 totals 13 residues. Germline V gene lookup returns CDR1 MGHDK and CDR2 SYGVNS. In nucleotides, the CDR3 is TGTGCCAGCAGTGAACTGGGGGGCAACGGCTACACCTTC. Amino acid sequence: CASSELGGNGYTF.

This clonotype was seen ten or more times. The chain recombines TRBV20-1 with TRBJ1-1; D not certain. CDR1 and CDR2 (germline): DFQATT, SNEGSKA (reference sequence). CDR3 size: 12 residues. The V gene lost 7 bases and the J gene lost 1 base, with 10 bases spanning the gap. This chain's CDR3 is CSVPEGNTEAFF. DNA for the CDR3: TGCAGTGTACCCGAAGGGAACACTGAAGCTTTCTTT.

This clonotype occurred many times. This chain uses TRBV5-1 with TRBJ1-1, with unresolved D. V shed 0 bases and J shed 5 bases, with 8 bases lying between them. The CDR3 extends over 13 amino acids. Per the germline V gene, CDR1 is SGHRS and CDR2 is YFSETQ. CDR3 in amino acids: CASSLETETEAFF. The CDR3, as DNA: TGCGCCAGCAGCTTGGAAACAGAAACTGAAGCTTTCTTT.

This clonotype was recorded many times. The rearrangement joins TRBV7-2 to TRBJ2-3; D gene uncertain. Trimming took 5 bases from V and 0 from J, leaving 9 bases between them. This CDR3 is built from 14 residues. Germline lookup yields CDR1 SGHTA and CDR2 FQGNSA. CDR3 DNA: TGTGCCAGCAGCACAACTACCAGCACAGATACGCAGTATTTT. Translating it yields CASSTTTSTDTQYF.

This clonotype was seen repeatedly, ten times or more. The V call is TRBV10-2, the J call TRBJ1-6; TRBD1 might be the D (6 bases). Per germline, CDR1 WSHSY and CDR2 SAAADI. The CDR3 runs to 16 residues. Deletions cut 0 bases from V and 6 bases from J, with 12 bases between. The DNA of the CDR3 is TGCGCCAGCAGTGAGTCCCGACAGGCCCTTAATTCACCCCTCCACTTT. Protein product: CASSESRQALNSPLHF.

This clonotype has at least ten counts. The chain joins TRBV7-3 to TRBJ1-1; D gene uncertain. The germline CDR1 and CDR2 sequences are SGHTA and FQGTGA. V shed 2 bases and J shed 3 bases, with 10 bases lying between them. The CDR3 length is 14 residues. DNA of the CDR3: TGTGCCAGCAGCTTATCTCCGAGGGACACTGAAGCTTTCTTT. This translates into CASSLSPRDTEAFF.

The chain carries TRBV25-1 and TRBJ2-5; 8 bases match TRBD1. This CDR3 spans 14 amino acids. Germline assignment: CDR1 MGHDK and CDR2 SYGVNS. Trimming cost V 2 bases and J 4 bases; bases outside gene matches: 3. The CDR3 here is CASSEGDRTETQYF. The CDR3, as DNA: TGTGCCAGCAGTGAAGGGGACAGGACAGAGACCCAGTACTTC. Supplemented by reference TRBV25-1 and TRBJ2-5, the full variable domain reads EADIYQTPRYLVIGTGKKITLECSQTMGHDKMYWYQQDPGMELHLIHYSYGVNSTEKGDLSSESTVSRIRTEHFPLTLESARPSHTSQYLCASSEGDRTETQYFGPGTRLLVL.

Ten or more counts support this clonotype. J is TRBJ1-1 and V is TRBV7-9; D may be TRBD1 (5 bases). CDR3 size: 13 residues. Germline V gene data show CDR1 as SEHNR and CDR2 as FQNEAQ (reference sequence). The V and J ends lost 0 bases and 6 bases respectively, with 8 bases between them. The CDR3 region is CASSLAGEAEAFF. CDR3 nucleotides: TGTGCCAGCAGCTTAGCGGGGGAGGCTGAAGCTTTCTTT.

This clonotype showed up many times. The gene calls are TRBV19 and TRBJ2-1, with D unclear. Germline assignment: CDR1 LNHDA and CDR2 SQIVND (reference sequence). Trimming took 3 bases from V and 9 from J, leaving 9 bases between them. CDR3 length: 12 residues. CDR3 DNA: TGTGCCAGTAGTATGGCTGTGGCTGAGCAGTTCTTC. This gives the protein CASSMAVAEQFF.

This clonotype occurred many times. The V call is TRBV30, the J call TRBJ2-3; tentative D call: TRBD1 (6 bases). The CDR3 consists of 15 residues. Per the germline V gene, CDR1 is GTSNPN and CDR2 is SVGIG (reference sequence). With 2 bases removed from V and 2 bases from J, the gap between germline ends came to 14 bases. CDR3 protein: CAWSSGDTFTDTQYF. CDR3 bases: TGTGCCTGGAGTAGTGGGGACACCTTCACAGATACGCAGTATTTT.

This clonotype showed up many times. The rearrangement joins TRBV11-2 to TRBJ1-4; 8 nucleotides align to TRBD1. J lost 7 bases, V lost 5 bases, and 18 bases had no gene match. The CDR3 length is 18 residues. Germline loops: CDR1 SGHAT, CDR2 FQNNGV. The DNA for the CDR3 is TGTGCCAGCAGCCTAACATACCTCAGGGGGCGCCAAGGTGAAAAACTGTTTTTT. Protein product: CASSLTYLRGRQGEKLFF. Using reference TRBV11-2 and TRBJ1-4 for the parts outside the CDR3, the full variable domain is EAGVAQSPRYKIIEKRQSVAFWCNPISGHATLYWYQQILGQGPKLLIQFQNNGVVDDSQLPKDRFSAERLKGVDSTLKIQPAKLEDSAVYLCASSLTYLRGRQGEKLFFGSGTQLSVL.

This clonotype was counted ten times or more. The rearrangement uses TRBV29-1 and TRBJ2-7, with D perhaps matching TRBD1 (6 bases). The CDR3 length is 12 residues. Germline V gene data show CDR1 as SQVTM and CDR2 as ANQGSEA. V lost 3 bases and J 5 bases, leaving 11 bases between the germline ends. The CDR3 DNA reads as TGCAGCGTTGACTTGGGGGCCGACGAGCAGTACTTC. The encoded protein is CSVDLGADEQYF.

This clonotype has at least ten counts. V gene TRBV20-1 combines with J gene TRBJ1-1, with TRBD1 identical over 9 bases. J lost 7 bases, V lost 2 bases, and 5 bases had no gene match. Germline CDR1 DFQATT, CDR2 SNEGSKA (reference sequence). The CDR3 sequence is 13 residues long. The CDR3 protein is CSARTDRGFEAFF. In nucleotides, the CDR3 is TGCAGTGCTAGAACGGACAGGGGATTTGAAGCTTTCTTT.

This clonotype was seen at least ten times. The chain has TRBV5-5 and TRBJ2-7; D is perhaps TRBD2 (6 bases). CDR1 SGHKS and CDR2 YYEKEE come from the germline V gene (reference sequence). The CDR3 length is 15 residues. Trimming pared 0 bases from V and 1 base from J, leaving 11 bases between. CDR3 in amino acids: CASSLGEEVSYEQYV. CDR3 in DNA: TGTGCCAGCAGCTTGGGGGAGGAAGTGTCCTACGAGCAGTACGTC.

The table lists this clonotype with many counts. The rearrangement links TRBV7-2 to TRBJ2-3; D may be TRBD1 (5 bases). CDR3 size: 15 residues. Trimming cost V 5 bases and J 3 bases, with 15 bases left between them. CDR1 SGHTA and CDR2 FQGNSA come from the germline V gene. The CDR3 here is CASSPGARGTDTQYF. DNA of the CDR3: TGTGCCAGCAGCCCTGGGGCTAGGGGTACAGATACGCAGTATTTT.

The table lists this clonotype with many counts. The chain carries TRBV9 and TRBJ2-7; perhaps TRBD1 as D (5 bases). CDR3 length: 15 amino acids. Trimming took 0 bases from V and 1 from J, leaving 11 bases between them. Germline CDR1 is SGDLS and CDR2 is YYNGEE. CDR3 amino acids: CASSVDETVSYEQYF. In DNA, the CDR3 is TGTGCCAGCAGCGTAGATGAGACAGTATCCTACGAGCAGTACTTC.

Many counts were recorded for this clonotype. The rearrangement uses TRBV7-2 and TRBJ2-1; no definite D call. CDR3 length equals 11 residues. V shed 5 bases and J shed 3 bases, with 2 bases lying between them. Per germline, CDR1 SGHTA and CDR2 FQGNSA. This CDR3 is CASSDYNEQFF. The DNA of the CDR3 is TGTGCCAGCAGCGACTACAATGAGCAGTTCTTC.

This clonotype has a count of ten or more. The chain has TRBV5-5 and TRBJ2-5, with 7 bases that match TRBD2. From germline, CDR1 is SGHKS and CDR2 YYEKEE (reference sequence). The CDR3 runs 13 residues. With 4 bases clipped from V and 5 bases from J, the junction kept 5 bases outside the gene matches. The CDR3 coding sequence is TGTGCCAGCAGCGCGGGAGTCAGGGAGACCCAGTACTTC. Translation: CASSAGVRETQYF.

This clonotype was picked up many times. The rearrangement joins TRBV15 to TRBJ2-1; tentatively, D is TRBD2 (6 bases). There are 15 residues in the CDR3. The V end was cut by 6 bases, the J end by 4 bases, with 16 bases between. Germline CDR1 and CDR2: LNHNV and YYDKDF (reference sequence). CDR3 sequence reads: CATSKPGLNYNEQFF. CDR3 nucleotide sequence: TGTGCCACCAGTAAACCGGGACTGAATTACAATGAGCAGTTCTTC. The full variable domain, with the rest looked up from reference TRBV15 and TRBJ2-1, is DAMVIQNPRYQVTQFGKPVTLSCSQTLNHNVMYWYQQKSSQAPKLLFHYYDKDFNNEADTPDNFQSRRPNTSFCFLDIRSPGLGDTAMYLCATSKPGLNYNEQFFGPGTRLTVL.

There are many counts of this clonotype. The chain couples TRBV5-1 to TRBJ1-3; D is ambiguous. Germline-derived CDR1 and CDR2 are SGHRS and YFSETQ. The CDR3 sequence is 14 residues long. V was shortened by 0 bases and J by 2 bases, with 6 bases between the two germline ends. The CDR3 is CASSLESTGNTIYF. CDR3 sequence (DNA): TGCGCCAGCAGCTTGGAATCGACTGGAAACACCATATATTTT.

This clonotype was detected many times. The rearrangement uses TRBV11-2 and TRBJ1-1; D is ambiguous. Germline V gene sequence: CDR1 SGHAT, CDR2 FQNNGV. The CDR3 covers 15 residues. V gave up 4 bases and J gave up 1 base, with 13 bases separating them. The CDR3 loop is CASSSYREKNTEAFF. The CDR3, as DNA: TGTGCCAGCAGCTCTTATAGGGAAAAGAACACTGAAGCTTTCTTT.

This clonotype occurred many times. The gene calls are TRBV7-2 and TRBJ1-6; 9 bases match TRBD1. In germline, CDR1 is SGHTA, CDR2 FQGNSA. CDR3 length: 15 residues. With V trimmed by 1 base and J by 10 bases, 5 bases remained unmatched. This CDR3 is CASSLVQGAVSPLHF. In DNA, the CDR3 is TGTGCCAGCAGCTTAGTACAGGGGGCTGTCTCACCCCTCCACTTT.

This clonotype showed up many times. The chain is built from TRBV12-3 or TRBV12-4 and TRBJ2-2; 15 nucleotides match TRBD2. V shed 5 bases, J shed 10 bases, and the junction held 5 bases outside the gene matches. The CDR3 length is 15 residues. CDR3 protein: CASSVGLAGGVELFF. CDR3 nucleotide sequence: TGTGCCAGCAGTGTGGGACTAGCGGGGGGCGTGGAGCTGTTTTTT.

This clonotype was observed at least ten times. The genes are TRBV4-3 and TRBJ2-2; 7 nucleotides match TRBD2. The CDR3 extends over 14 amino acids. Germline CDR1 and CDR2: LGHNA and YSLEER. V lost 1 base to trimming and J lost 6 bases; unmatched junction nucleotides: 2. The CDR3 sequence: CASSQGAGAGELFF. CDR3 DNA sequence: TGCGCCAGCAGCCAAGGGGCGGGAGCCGGGGAGCTGTTTTTT.

This clonotype was seen ten or more times. The J gene is TRBJ1-2, the V gene TRBV19, with D perhaps TRBD1 (5 bases). V was shortened by 7 bases and J by 3 bases, with 15 bases between the two germline ends. Germline values: CDR1 LNHDA, CDR2 SQIVND (reference sequence). The CDR3 contains 14 residues. Written as DNA, the CDR3 is TGTGCCAGTAAAGACGGGGGGACCCACTATGGCTACACCTTC. It codes for CASKDGGTHYGYTF.

This clonotype was seen many times. The chain employs TRBV7-2 and TRBJ2-5; 11 bases fit TRBD2. The length of the CDR3 is 15 residues. Losses at the gene ends were 5 bases for V and 2 bases for J; bases not matched to a gene: 4. Germline CDR1 is SGHTA and CDR2 is FQGNSA. Written as DNA, the CDR3 is TGTGCCAGCAGCGCAACTAGCGGGGGACAAGAGACCCAGTACTTC. Encoded protein: CASSATSGGQETQYF.

At least ten counts were recorded for this clonotype. V gene TRBV5-1 combines with J gene TRBJ2-4; TRBD1 matches 11 bases. Germline trimming cut 5 bases from V and 6 bases from J; bases unmatched to any gene: 7. There are 15 residues in the CDR3. Germline assignment: CDR1 SGHRS and CDR2 YFSETQ. CDR3 in amino acids: CASRTTGTGGNIQYF. Written as DNA, the CDR3 is TGCGCCAGCAGGACAACCGGGACAGGGGGAAACATTCAGTACTTC. Full variable domain (missing parts from reference TRBV5-1 and TRBJ2-4): KAGVTQTPRYLIKTRGQQVTLSCSPISGHRSVSWYQQTPGQGLQFLFEYFSETQRNKGNFPGRFSGRQFSNSRSEMNVSTLELGDSALYLCASRTTGTGGNIQYFGAGTRLSVL.

This clonotype was seen repeatedly, ten times or more. V usage is TRBV5-8 and J usage is TRBJ1-6, with D possibly being TRBD1 (6 bases). The CDR3 covers 15 residues. V shed 4 bases and J shed 7 bases, with 15 bases lying between them. CDR1 SGHTS and CDR2 YDEGEE come from the germline V gene. For the CDR3, the DNA is TGTGCCAGCAGCGCGTTACACAGGGCAAATTCACCCCTCCACTTT. Translated: CASSALHRANSPLHF.

This clonotype has at least ten counts. The V and J genes are TRBV7-2 and TRBJ2-3; no firm D call. The germline CDR1 and CDR2 sequences are SGHTA and FQGNSA. The CDR3 contains 13 residues. V was trimmed by 5 bases and J by 1 base, leaving 7 bases between them. In DNA, the CDR3 is TGTGCCAGCAGCCCAAAGGGCACAGATACGCAGTATTTT. Translating it yields CASSPKGTDTQYF. Full variable domain (outside the CDR3, taken from reference TRBV7-2 and TRBJ2-3): GAGVSQSPSNKVTEKGKDVELRCDPISGHTALYWYRQSLGQGLEFLIYFQGNSAPDKSGLPSDRFSAERTGGSVSTLTIQRTQQEDSAVYLCASSPKGTDTQYFGPGTRLTVL.